This is a list of T cell receptor beta chains from one sample in a study of blood T cell repertoires in COVID-19. Libraries were prepared by immunoSEQ multiplex PCR; TCRdb keeps only in-frame clonotypes and omits some of them. This sample has 250,000 to 300,000 clones, with roughly 84% found just once. The source material was peripheral blood. The receptor set was obtained from a woman in her late teens or twenties with acute or convalescent COVID-19. Both conserved end residues are part of each CDR3. The D gene is left open where the match is weak. Rows may omit the clone size; those that give it use once, few, many or a size class.

TRBV18	.	.	TRBJ2-3	TGTGCCAGCTCACCTCGGGGCACAGATACGCAGTATTTT	CASSPRGTDTQYF
TRBV30	.	.	TRBJ1-6	TGTGCCTGGAGCCCTACGCGGAGCTCCTATAATTCACCCCTCCACTTT	CAWSPTRSSYNSPLHF
TRBV7-8	TRBD2	.	TRBJ2-3	TGTGCCAGCAGAGACACCCGCGGGAGGGGGGATACGCAGTATTTT	CASRDTRGRGDTQYF
TRBV29-1	.	.	TRBJ2-5	TGCAGCGTTCTGAGCCAAGAGACCCAGTACTTC	CSVLSQETQYF
TRBV7-9	TRBD2	.	TRBJ2-3	TGTGCCAGCAGCGCCGGACTAGCGGGTACCACAGATACGCAGTATTTT	CASSAGLAGTTDTQYF
TRBV4-2	TRBD2	once	TRBJ2-5	TGTGCCAGCAGCCCCCCACTAGCGGGACAAGAGACCCAGTACTTC	CASSPPLAGQETQYF
TRBV14	.	.	TRBJ2-7	TGTGCCAGCAGCCAAGACTGGGCAGGGTTAGGCGAGCAGTACTTC	CASSQDWAGLGEQYF
TRBV6-5	TRBD2	.	TRBJ2-7	TGTGCCAGCAGTTACCCCGGCCTAGCGGGGAGCTACGAGCAGTACTTC	CASSYPGLAGSYEQYF
TRBV21-1	.	.	TRBJ2-7	TGTGCCAGCAGCAAAACCGGGACTAGCGGGAGGTATCCCTACGAGCAGTACTTC	CASSKTGTSGRYPYEQYF
TRBV19	.	.	TRBJ1-4	TGTGCCAGTAGTCCCCGGAAGGGGGCAACTAATGAAAAACTGTTTTTT	CASSPRKGATNEKLFF
TRBV5-1	TRBD1	once	TRBJ2-7	TGCGCCAGCAGTCCCGGGATGACGGACAGGGGCCCCTACGAGCAGTACTTC	CASSPGMTDRGPYEQYF
TRBV27	TRBD2	.	TRBJ2-7	TGTGCCAGCCGCCAGGCCGCGGGAGGGCCAGTGGACGAGCAGTACTTC	CASRQAAGGPVDEQYF